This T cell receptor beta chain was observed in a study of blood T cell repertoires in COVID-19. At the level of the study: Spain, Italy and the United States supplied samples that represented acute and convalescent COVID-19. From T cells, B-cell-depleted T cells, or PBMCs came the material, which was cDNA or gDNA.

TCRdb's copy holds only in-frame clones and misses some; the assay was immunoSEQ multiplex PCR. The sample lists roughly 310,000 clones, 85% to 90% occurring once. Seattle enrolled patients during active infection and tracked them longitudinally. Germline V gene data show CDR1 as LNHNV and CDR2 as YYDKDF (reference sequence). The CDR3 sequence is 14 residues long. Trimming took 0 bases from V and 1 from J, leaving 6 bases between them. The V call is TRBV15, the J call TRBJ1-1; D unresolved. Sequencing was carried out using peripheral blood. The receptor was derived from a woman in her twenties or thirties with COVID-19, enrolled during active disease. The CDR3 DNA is TGTGCCACCAGCAGAGAGGGCAGGAACACTGAAGCTTTCTTT. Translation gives CATSREGRNTEAFF.